The 13 T cell receptor beta chains given below trace back to one sample, sequenced in a study of CD8 T cells in Susac syndrome. Reverse transcription of roughly 0.5 to 1 ug RNA used random hexamers. TCRdb re-derived calls from the immunoSEQ multiplex PCR reads in MiXCR, one entry per CDR3 protein. This sample yields approximately 190,000 distinct CDR3 sequences, of which 95% are seen a single time; around 0.16% belongs to the top ten. The sequencing input was CD8+ T cells from PBMCs. These receptors were obtained from a human donor with Susac syndrome.

The chain combines TRBV7-2 with TRBJ2-5; possibly TRBD1 for D (5 bases). The CDR3 runs 13 residues. V was cut by 5 bases and J by 5 bases, with 12 bases left in between. Germline V gives CDR1 SGHTA, CDR2 FQGNSA. The CDR3 region has the DNA TGTGCCAGCAGCACCCAGGGTTTCGAGACCCAGTACTTC. This translates into CASSTQGFETQYF.

The rearrangement uses TRBV5-6 and TRBJ2-1; D gene uncertain. The germline CDR1 and CDR2 sequences are SGHDT and YYEEEE. The V gene lost 6 bases and the J gene lost 0 bases, with 13 bases spanning the gap. The CDR3 has 15 amino acids. The DNA of the CDR3 is TGTGCCAGCATCAAGGACCAAAGCTCCTACAATGAGCAGTTCTTC. It is translated as CASIKDQSSYNEQFF.

This chain connects TRBV5-4 to TRBJ1-2; 11 nucleotides align to TRBD1. The ends lost 2 bases at V and 6 bases at J; junction bases unmatched: 9. CDR3 size: 16 residues. CDR1 is SGHNT and CDR2 is YYREEE in the germline V gene (reference sequence). Written as DNA, the CDR3 is TGTGCCAGCAGCTTTGTACAGGACAGGGGGCGGGATGGCTACACCTTC. Protein sequence: CASSFVQDRGRDGYTF. Looking up the rest from reference TRBV5-4 and TRBJ1-2 gives the full variable domain: ETGVTQSPTHLIKTRGQQVTLRCSSQSGHNTVSWYQQALGQGPQFIFQYYREEENGRGNFPPRFSGLQFPNYSSELNVNALELDDSALYLCASSFVQDRGRDGYTFGSGTRLTVV.

This chain joins TRBV7-9 and TRBJ2-5; weak D call: TRBD1 (6 bases). Germline lookup yields CDR1 SEHNR and CDR2 FQNEAQ (reference sequence). The CDR3 contains 14 residues. Trimming took 7 bases from V and 5 from J, leaving 17 bases between them. CDR3 sequence: CASKGRGYSETQYF. The DNA for the CDR3 is TGTGCCAGCAAAGGCAGGGGATATTCGGAGACCCAGTACTTC.

The chain recombines TRBV9 with TRBJ2-5; no reliable D call. Germline CDR1 SGDLS, CDR2 YYNGEE. This CDR3 spans 15 amino acids. V lost 0 bases and J 1 base, leaving 10 bases between the germline ends. CDR3 protein: CASSVASRAQETQYF. The CDR3, as DNA: TGTGCCAGCAGCGTAGCGAGTAGGGCCCAAGAGACCCAGTACTTC.

J is TRBJ1-5 and V is TRBV5-6; D not resolved. The CDR3 runs 12 residues. Germline V lookup: CDR1 SGHDT, CDR2 YYEEEE. V lost 1 base and J 3 bases, leaving 2 bases between the germline ends. Written as DNA, the CDR3 is TGTGCCAGCAGCTTGTTCAATCAGCCCCAGCATTTT. It encodes CASSLFNQPQHF.

The chain carries TRBV28 and TRBJ2-1, with D perhaps matching TRBD1 (6 bases). V was cut by 6 bases and J by 0 bases, with 12 bases left in between. Germline-derived CDR1 and CDR2 are MDHEN and SYDVKM. There are 15 residues in the CDR3. The CDR3: CASSRDRSSYNEQFF. Here the CDR3 DNA reads TGTGCCAGCAGCAGAGACAGGAGCTCCTACAATGAGCAGTTCTTC.

This rearrangement joins TRBV12-3 or TRBV12-4 to TRBJ2-1, with 9 bases identical to TRBD2. Trimming cost V 4 bases and J 8 bases; bases outside gene matches: 9. This CDR3 contains 15 residues. The CDR3, as DNA: TGTGCCAGCAGTTCTCCGCAGCGGGGGGACGATGAGCAGTTCTTC. Translated, it gives CASSSPQRGDDEQFF.

The J gene is TRBJ2-1, the V gene TRBV6-6; 8 bases line up with TRBD1. Trimming removed 4 bases from V and 9 bases from J; junction bases left unmatched: 8. The germline gives CDR1 MNHNY, CDR2 SVGAGI (reference sequence). The CDR3 has 14 residues. The CDR3 coding sequence is TGTGCCAGCAGTTCAACCCGAACAGGGGGTGAGCAGTTCTTC. Protein: CASSSTRTGGEQFF.

The chain couples TRBV4-1 to TRBJ1-4; D possibly corresponds to TRBD1 (5 bases). The germline CDR1 and CDR2 sequences are MGHRA and YSYEKL. Trimming shortened V by 0 bases and J by 7 bases, and 15 bases separated the two germline ends. The CDR3 is 16 amino acids. CDR3 amino acids: CASSQDGTDGSEKLFF. The DNA for the CDR3 is TGCGCCAGCAGCCAAGACGGGACGGACGGGAGTGAAAAACTGTTTTTT.

CDR3: CATSRGGNTIYF. The CDR3 DNA reads as TGTGCCACCAGCAGAGGAGGAAACACCATATATTTT. This sequence joins TRBV15 and TRBJ1-3, with unresolved D. Germline assignment: CDR1 LNHNV and CDR2 YYDKDF (reference sequence). Trimming removed 1 base at V and 4 bases at J, with 2 bases between. The CDR3 has 12 residues.

V and J are TRBV29-1 and TRBJ1-1; D gene ambiguous. The V end lost 2 bases, the J end lost 6 bases, and 13 bases lay between the germline ends. Germline CDR1 is SQVTM and CDR2 is ANQGSEA. CDR3 size: 13 residues. The CDR3 DNA reads as TGCAGCGTTGAACCCGGGGTTGGCGCTGAAGCTTTCTTT. As protein: CSVEPGVGAEAFF.

The chain combines TRBV5-6 with TRBJ2-3; D is possibly TRBD1 (5 bases). The germline V gene encodes CDR1 SGHDT and CDR2 YYEEEE. The V end lost 2 bases, the J end lost 2 bases, and 18 bases lay between the germline ends. The CDR3 runs 17 residues. The CDR3 reads CASSLFRTGSNTDTQYF. CDR3 bases: TGTGCCAGCAGCTTATTCCGTACAGGTTCCAACACAGATACGCAGTATTTT.